A selection of T cell receptor beta chains follows, all from one sample in a study of HIV-infected children after antiretroviral therapy interruption. TCRdb reprocessed the 3' RACE reads with MiXCR, giving one entry per CDR3 protein. The sample shows about 83,000 distinct CDR3 sequences, around 6.9% of them seen only once. The specimen was CD45RA+ CD4+ T cells from PBMCs, pooled from several time points, collected from a donor given antiretroviral therapy, either interrupted or continuous. The receptors were sampled from a pool of human donors with HIV. Both conserved end residues are part of each CDR3. The D gene is left open where the match is weak. Size is omitted from some rows. Given values are once, few, many or a class for expanded clones.

j_call clone_size v_call d_call cdr3_length cdr3_nt cdr3_aa
TRBJ2-7 many TRBV3-1 TRBD1 14 TGTGCCAGCAGCAACGGACAGGGGGGATATGAGCAGTACTTC CASSNGQGGYEQYF
TRBJ2-7 many TRBV27 NA 12 TGTGCCAGCAGGTCAGGCCTCTACGAGCAGTACTTC CASRSGLYEQYF
TRBJ2-7 many TRBV4-1 TRBD2 15 TGCGCCAGCAGCCAAGTGGCGGGAGTTAGCTACGAGCAGTACTTC CASSQVAGVSYEQYF
TRBJ2-3 many TRBV7-8 NA 15 TGTGCCAGCAGCTTAAGCTTGAGGCTAGCAGATACGCAGTATTTT CASSLSLRLADTQYF
TRBJ2-3 many TRBV6-5 NA 15 TGTGCCAGCAGTTACGGGGGAACTAGCACAGATACGCAGTATTTT CASSYGGTSTDTQYF
TRBJ2-1 NA TRBV18 NA 13 TGTGCCAGCTCACCACCGAGCTTGGATGAGCAGTTCTTC CASSPPSLDEQFF
TRBJ2-1 NA TRBV30 TRBD2 17 TGTGCCTGGAGTGTAAGAGAGTTAGCGGGAGGGTACAATGAGCAGTTCTTC CAWSVRELAGGYNEQFF
TRBJ1-5 few TRBV11-2 NA 14 TGTGCCAGCAGCGCCGCCTTTGGCAATCAGCCCCAGCATTTT CASSAAFGNQPQHF
TRBJ2-2 few TRBV19 TRBD1 15 TGTGCCAGTAAGAGACAGGGGGCAATGACCGGGGAGCTGTTTTTT CASKRQGAMTGELFF
TRBJ2-1 few TRBV4-1 NA 17 TGCGCCAGCAGCCAAGAAGAACCCACGGCCGTATACAATGAGCAGTTCTTC CASSQEEPTAVYNEQFF
TRBJ2-1 many TRBV28 TRBD2 14 TGTGCCAGCAGTTTGGGACTAGGAATCAATGAGCAGTTCTTC CASSLGLGINEQFF
TRBJ2-3 few TRBV5-1 NA 16 TGCGCCAGCAGCTGGGGGGACAGATATAGCACAGATACGCAGTATTTT CASSWGDRYSTDTQYF
TRBJ1-5 NA TRBV19 NA 17 TGTGCCAGTAGCTCTGGCCAGGGGAGGATGGGCAATCAGCCCCAGCATTTT CASSSGQGRMGNQPQHF
TRBJ1-6 few TRBV11-2 NA 17 TGTGCCAGCAGCTCCCTTGGAACTATCTGGGGACATTCACCCCTCCACTTT CASSSLGTIWGHSPLHF
TRBJ1-3 many TRBV30 NA 12 TGTGCCTGGACAGGGGCTGGAAACACCATATATTTT CAWTGAGNTIYF
TRBJ2-5 few TRBV7-3 TRBD2 18 TGTGCCAGCAGCTTAGTCGGCGGGGGGGCCGGATACGTGGAGACCCAGTACTTC CASSLVGGGAGYVETQYF
TRBJ2-1 NA TRBV5-1 NA 14 TGCGCCAGCAGCTTGTCGAACCACAACAATGAGCAGTTCTTC CASSLSNHNNEQFF
TRBJ1-5 many TRBV19 NA 13 TGTGCCAGTTCTGATCGGGGCAATCAGCCCCAGCATTTT CASSDRGNQPQHF
TRBJ1-2 NA TRBV19 TRBD1 14 TGTGCCAGTAGTCTGGGACAGATCCTATCCGGCTACACCTTC CASSLGQILSGYTF
TRBJ2-3 few TRBV20-1 TRBD1 13 TGCAGTGCTACAGGGGGCGGAATAGATACGCAGTATTTT CSATGGGIDTQYF
TRBJ2-3 NA TRBV20-1 TRBD2 14 TGCAGTGCTGGACTAGCGGGGATCCAAGATACGCAGTATTTT CSAGLAGIQDTQYF
TRBJ2-5 many TRBV6-1 TRBD1 18 TGTGCCAGCACCAAACTTCCAGGCCTAGGACAGGGGAAAGAGACCCAGTACTTC CASTKLPGLGQGKETQYF
TRBJ2-5 many TRBV6-6 NA 11 TGTGCCAGCAGGATAGAAGAGACCCAGTACTTC CASRIEETQYF
TRBJ1-6 few TRBV3-1 NA 14 TGTGCCAGCAGCCAAGATGAAGGGAACTCACCCCTCCACTTT CASSQDEGNSPLHF
TRBJ2-1 many TRBV12-3/TRBV12-4 NA 13 TGTGCCAGCACCGGGACCCCTCGAGGGGAGCAGTTCTTC CASTGTPRGEQFF
TRBJ2-1 NA TRBV5-6 NA 13 TGTGCCAGCAGCTTGGCACTAGAGGGTGAGCAGTTCTTC CASSLALEGEQFF
TRBJ2-7 NA TRBV29-1 TRBD2 14 TGCAGCGTTGATACTAGCGGGAGTAGGTACGAGCAGTACTTC CSVDTSGSRYEQYF
TRBJ2-3 few TRBV15 NA 13 TGTGCCACCAGCAGGTCACCTGTAGATACGCAGTATTTT CATSRSPVDTQYF
TRBJ2-3 NA TRBV10-1 NA 14 TGCGCCAGCAGTGAGGAGGGGGTTTTGGATACGCAGTATTTT CASSEEGVLDTQYF